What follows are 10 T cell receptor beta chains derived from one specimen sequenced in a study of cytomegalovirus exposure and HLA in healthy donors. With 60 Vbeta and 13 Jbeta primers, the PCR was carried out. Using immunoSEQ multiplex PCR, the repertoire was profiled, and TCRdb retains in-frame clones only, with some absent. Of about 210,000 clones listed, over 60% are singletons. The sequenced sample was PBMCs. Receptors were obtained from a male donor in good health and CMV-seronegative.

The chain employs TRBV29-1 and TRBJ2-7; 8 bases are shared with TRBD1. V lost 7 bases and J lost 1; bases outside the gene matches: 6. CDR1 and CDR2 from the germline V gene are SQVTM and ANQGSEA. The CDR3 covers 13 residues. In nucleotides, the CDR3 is TGCAGCGCCGGACAGGGTTTGTCCTACGAGCAGTACTTC. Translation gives CSAGQGLSYEQYF.

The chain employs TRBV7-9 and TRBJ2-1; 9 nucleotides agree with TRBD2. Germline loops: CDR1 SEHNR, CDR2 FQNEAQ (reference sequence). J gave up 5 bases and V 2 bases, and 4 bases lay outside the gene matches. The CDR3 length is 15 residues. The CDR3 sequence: CASSLLAGGNNEQFF. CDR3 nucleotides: TGTGCCAGCAGCTTACTCGCGGGGGGGAACAATGAGCAGTTCTTC.

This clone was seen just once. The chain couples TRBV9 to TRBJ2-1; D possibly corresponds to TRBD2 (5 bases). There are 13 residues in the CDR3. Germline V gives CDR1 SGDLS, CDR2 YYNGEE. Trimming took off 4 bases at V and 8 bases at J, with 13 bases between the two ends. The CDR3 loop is CASSFGLPYEQFF. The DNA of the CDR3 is TGTGCCAGCAGCTTCGGACTTCCCTATGAGCAGTTCTTC.

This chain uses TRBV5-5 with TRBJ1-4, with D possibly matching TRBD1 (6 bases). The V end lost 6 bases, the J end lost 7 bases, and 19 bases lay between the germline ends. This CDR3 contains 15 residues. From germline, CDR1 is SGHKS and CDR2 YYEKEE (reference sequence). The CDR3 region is CASNEATGSGEKLFF. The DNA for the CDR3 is TGTGCCAGCAACGAGGCAACAGGGTCGGGTGAAAAACTGTTTTTT.

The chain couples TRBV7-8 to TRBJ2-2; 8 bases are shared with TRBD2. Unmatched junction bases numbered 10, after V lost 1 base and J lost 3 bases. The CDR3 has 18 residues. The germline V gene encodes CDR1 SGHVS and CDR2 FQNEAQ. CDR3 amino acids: CASSLGWSGGLHTGELFF. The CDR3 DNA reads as TGTGCCAGCAGCTTAGGCTGGTCGGGGGGGCTGCACACCGGGGAGCTGTTTTTT. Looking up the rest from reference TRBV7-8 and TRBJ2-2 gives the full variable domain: GAGVSQSPRYKVAKRGQDVALRCDPISGHVSLFWYQQALGQGPEFLTYFQNEAQLDKSGLPSDRFFAERPEGSVSTLKIQRTQQEDSAVYLCASSLGWSGGLHTGELFFGEGSRLTVL.

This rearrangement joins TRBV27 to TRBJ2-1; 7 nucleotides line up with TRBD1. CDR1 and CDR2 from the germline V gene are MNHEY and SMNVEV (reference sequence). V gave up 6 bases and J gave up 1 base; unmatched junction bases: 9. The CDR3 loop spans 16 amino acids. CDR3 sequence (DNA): TGTGCCAGCAGCTTACAGGGGACCTTTTCCTACAATGAGCAGTTCTTC. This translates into CASSLQGTFSYNEQFF.

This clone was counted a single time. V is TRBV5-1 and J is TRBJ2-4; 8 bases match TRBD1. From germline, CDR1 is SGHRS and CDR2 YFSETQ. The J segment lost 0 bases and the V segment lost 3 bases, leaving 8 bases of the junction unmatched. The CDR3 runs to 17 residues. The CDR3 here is CASSSERTGLAKNIQYF. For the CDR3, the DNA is TGCGCCAGCAGCTCAGAACGGACAGGGTTAGCCAAAAACATTCAGTACTTC.

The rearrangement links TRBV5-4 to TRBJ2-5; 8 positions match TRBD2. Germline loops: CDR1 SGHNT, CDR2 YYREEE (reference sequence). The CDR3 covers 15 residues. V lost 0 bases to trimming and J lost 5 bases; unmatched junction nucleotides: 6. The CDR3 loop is CASSLGGLEGETQYF. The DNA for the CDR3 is TGTGCCAGCAGCTTGGGGGGACTAGAAGGCGAGACCCAGTACTTC.

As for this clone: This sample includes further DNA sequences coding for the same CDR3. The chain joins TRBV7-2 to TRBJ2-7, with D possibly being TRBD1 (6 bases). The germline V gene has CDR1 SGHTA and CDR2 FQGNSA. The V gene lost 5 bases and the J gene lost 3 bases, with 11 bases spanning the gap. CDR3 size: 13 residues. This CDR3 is CASSLQGIYEQYF. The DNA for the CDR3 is TGTGCCAGCAGCCTACAGGGTATCTACGAGCAGTACTTC.

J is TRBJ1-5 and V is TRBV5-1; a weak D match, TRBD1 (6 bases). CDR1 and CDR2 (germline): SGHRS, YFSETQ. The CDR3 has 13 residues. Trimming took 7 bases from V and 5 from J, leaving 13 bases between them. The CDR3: CASRPGGDQPQHF. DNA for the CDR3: TGCGCCAGCCGGCCGGGGGGCGATCAGCCCCAGCATTTT. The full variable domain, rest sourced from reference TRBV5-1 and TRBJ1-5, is KAGVTQTPRYLIKTRGQQVTLSCSPISGHRSVSWYQQTPGQGLQFLFEYFSETQRNKGNFPGRFSGRQFSNSRSEMNVSTLELGDSALYLCASRPGGDQPQHFGDGTRLSIL.